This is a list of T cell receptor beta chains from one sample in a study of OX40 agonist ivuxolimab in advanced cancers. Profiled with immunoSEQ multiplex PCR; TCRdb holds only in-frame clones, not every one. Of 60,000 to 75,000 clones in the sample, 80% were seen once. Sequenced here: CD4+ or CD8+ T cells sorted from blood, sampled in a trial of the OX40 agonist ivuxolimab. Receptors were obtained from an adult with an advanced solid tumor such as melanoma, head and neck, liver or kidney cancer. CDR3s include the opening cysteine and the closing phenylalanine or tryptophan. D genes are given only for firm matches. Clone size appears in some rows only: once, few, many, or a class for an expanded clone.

CDR3nt: TGTGCCAGCAGCTGGGGGGGGAGTGGAATAACTGAAGCTTTCTTT
CDR3aa: CASSWGGSGITEAFF
abundance: -
j_gene: TRBJ1-1
d_gene: -
len: 15
v_gene: TRBV11-2

CDR3nt: TGTGCTAGTGGTCTAAGCTCCTACGAGCAGTACTTC
CDR3aa: CASGLSSYEQYF
abundance: -
j_gene: TRBJ2-7
d_gene: -
len: 12
v_gene: TRBV12-5

CDR3nt: TGCAGTGCCCCATGGTGGAATGAGCAGTTCTTC
CDR3aa: CSAPWWNEQFF
abundance: -
j_gene: TRBJ2-1
d_gene: -
len: 11
v_gene: TRBV20-1

CDR3nt: TGTGCCAGCAGCTTCTCAGGGGACGGCAATCAGCCCCAGCATTTT
CDR3aa: CASSFSGDGNQPQHF
abundance: -
j_gene: TRBJ1-5
d_gene: -
len: 15
v_gene: TRBV7-2

CDR3nt: TGTGCCAGCAGCTTGGTGGCAGGGCCCACAGATACGCAGTATTTT
CDR3aa: CASSLVAGPTDTQYF
abundance: -
j_gene: TRBJ2-3
d_gene: -
len: 15
v_gene: TRBV5-5

CDR3nt: TGCGCCAGCAGCCAAGAAAGGCAGGAGGGTGAGCAGTTCTTC
CDR3aa: CASSQERQEGEQFF
abundance: -
j_gene: TRBJ2-1
d_gene: -
len: 14
v_gene: TRBV4-1

CDR3nt: TGTGCCAGCTCACCAATAGACGGTGAGCAGTTCTTC
CDR3aa: CASSPIDGEQFF
abundance: -
j_gene: TRBJ2-1
d_gene: -
len: 12
v_gene: TRBV18

CDR3nt: TGTGCCAGCCTCTGGGCTGGGGCCAACGTCCTGACTTTC
CDR3aa: CASLWAGANVLTF
abundance: few
j_gene: TRBJ2-6
d_gene: -
len: 13
v_gene: TRBV11-2

CDR3nt: TGTGCCAGCAGCCCACCGGCAGGGGCCGGGGAGCTGTTTTTT
CDR3aa: CASSPPAGAGELFF
abundance: -
j_gene: TRBJ2-2
d_gene: -
len: 14
v_gene: TRBV7-6

CDR3nt: TGCGCCAGCAGCCAAGATCTTCGTCTGGGAGACTCACCCCTCCACTTT
CDR3aa: CASSQDLRLGDSPLHF
abundance: -
j_gene: TRBJ1-6
d_gene: -
len: 16
v_gene: TRBV4-1

CDR3nt: TGTGCCAGCAGCCGTAAACGAGAGGGCCACGAGCAGTACTTC
CDR3aa: CASSRKREGHEQYF
abundance: -
j_gene: TRBJ2-7
d_gene: -
len: 14
v_gene: TRBV7-7

CDR3nt: TGCGCCAGCAGCCAAGGAGCAGGGGCGTCGAACACCGGGGAGCTGTTTTTT
CDR3aa: CASSQGAGASNTGELFF
abundance: once
j_gene: TRBJ2-2
d_gene: -
len: 17
v_gene: TRBV4-1

CDR3nt: TGCGCCAGCAGCTTGCAGGGACAGGGGTTTAATTCACCCCTCCACTTT
CDR3aa: CASSLQGQGFNSPLHF
abundance: -
j_gene: TRBJ1-6
d_gene: TRBD1
len: 16
v_gene: TRBV5-1

CDR3nt: TGTGCCATCACAGACCGGGACAGGGGCTACGAGCAGTACTTC
CDR3aa: CAITDRDRGYEQYF
abundance: -
j_gene: TRBJ2-7
d_gene: TRBD1
len: 14
v_gene: TRBV2

CDR3nt: TGTGCCAGCAGCTTATCGCGGGTCTACAATGAGCAGTTCTTC
CDR3aa: CASSLSRVYNEQFF
abundance: -
j_gene: TRBJ2-1
d_gene: -
len: 14
v_gene: TRBV7-2

CDR3nt: TGTGCCAGTAGACCTGCGGTTACCGGGGAGCTGTTTTTT
CDR3aa: CASRPAVTGELFF
abundance: -
j_gene: TRBJ2-2
d_gene: -
len: 13
v_gene: TRBV19

CDR3nt: TGCGCCAGCAGCTTGGCAGGGCCGGGGTATTCACCCCTCCACTTT
CDR3aa: CASSLAGPGYSPLHF
abundance: -
j_gene: TRBJ1-6
d_gene: -
len: 15
v_gene: TRBV5-1

CDR3nt: TGTGCCTGGGATCCCCGGGCGCTGGCCACCGGGGAGCTGTTTTTT
CDR3aa: CAWDPRALATGELFF
abundance: -
j_gene: TRBJ2-2
d_gene: -
len: 15
v_gene: TRBV30

CDR3nt: TGTGCCAGCAGTTACGCTGGGGGCGGGCAGCCCCAGCATTTT
CDR3aa: CASSYAGGGQPQHF
abundance: once
j_gene: TRBJ1-5
d_gene: -
len: 14
v_gene: TRBV6-5

CDR3nt: TGTGCCAGTAGCATCCAGGCAGGGGTCTCCTACAATGAGCAGTTCTTC
CDR3aa: CASSIQAGVSYNEQFF
abundance: -
j_gene: TRBJ2-1
d_gene: -
len: 16
v_gene: TRBV19

CDR3nt: TGTGCCAGCAGCTTCCTCTGGGGTCCCTCCAGAGGGGACGAGGGGTACTTC
CDR3aa: CASSFLWGPSRGDEGYF
abundance: -
j_gene: TRBJ2-7
d_gene: -
len: 17
v_gene: TRBV7-3

CDR3nt: TGTGCCAGCAGCACACAGGGACTCAATCAGCCCCAGCATTTT
CDR3aa: CASSTQGLNQPQHF
abundance: -
j_gene: TRBJ1-5
d_gene: -
len: 14
v_gene: TRBV7-8

CDR3nt: TGTGCCAGTAGGCCGAGGGCTAGCGGGGGCGCTGACCTGAGGTACAATGAGCAGTTCTTC
CDR3aa: CASRPRASGGADLRYNEQFF
abundance: -
j_gene: TRBJ2-1
d_gene: TRBD2
len: 20
v_gene: TRBV19

CDR3nt: TGTGCCAGCAGCTTACAATGGAACACTGAAGCTTTCTTT
CDR3aa: CASSLQWNTEAFF
abundance: -
j_gene: TRBJ1-1
d_gene: -
len: 13
v_gene: TRBV7-6

CDR3nt: TGTGCCTGGACGGGACAGTACACTGAAGCTTTCTTT
CDR3aa: CAWTGQYTEAFF
abundance: -
j_gene: TRBJ1-1
d_gene: TRBD1
len: 12
v_gene: TRBV30

CDR3nt: TGTGCCACCAGGGGATTTAATGAAAAACTGTTTTTT
CDR3aa: CATRGFNEKLFF
abundance: -
j_gene: TRBJ1-4
d_gene: -
len: 12
v_gene: TRBV6-6

CDR3nt: TGTGCCATCAGTGCGGCAGACAATCAGCCCCAGCATTTT
CDR3aa: CAISAADNQPQHF
abundance: -
j_gene: TRBJ1-5
d_gene: -
len: 13
v_gene: TRBV10-3

CDR3nt: TGTGCCAGCAGTGTGGACAGGGCGGGATCTGAAGCTTTCTTT
CDR3aa: CASSVDRAGSEAFF
abundance: -
j_gene: TRBJ1-1
d_gene: TRBD1
len: 14
v_gene: TRBV2

CDR3nt: TGTGCCAGCAGTGAGGGGGGGTCGTTCACTGAAGCTTTCTTT
CDR3aa: CASSEGGSFTEAFF
abundance: -
j_gene: TRBJ1-1
d_gene: -
len: 14
v_gene: TRBV6-4

CDR3nt: TGTGCCAGCAGTTCCGGGACAGGGTATCCGTTCTTC
CDR3aa: CASSSGTGYPFF
abundance: once
j_gene: TRBJ2-1
d_gene: TRBD1
len: 12
v_gene: TRBV28

CDR3nt: TGTGCCAGCAGTCGGGACTTCGCGTTCGACAGCTCCTATAATTCACCCCTCCACTTT
CDR3aa: CASSRDFAFDSSYNSPLHF
abundance: once
j_gene: TRBJ1-6
d_gene: -
len: 19
v_gene: TRBV27

CDR3nt: TGTGCCCCCGGGAAGGGTAGGTCCTACGAGCAGTACTTC
CDR3aa: CAPGKGRSYEQYF
abundance: -
j_gene: TRBJ2-7
d_gene: -
len: 13
v_gene: TRBV6-4

CDR3nt: TGTGCCAGCGGGGGGCGAAGCTCTGGAAACACCATATATTTT
CDR3aa: CASGGRSSGNTIYF
abundance: few
j_gene: TRBJ1-3
d_gene: -
len: 14
v_gene: TRBV2

CDR3nt: TGCGCCAGCAGCCAAGATAGGGGGGGCTCTAACTATGGCTACACCTTC
CDR3aa: CASSQDRGGSNYGYTF
abundance: -
j_gene: TRBJ1-2
d_gene: -
len: 16
v_gene: TRBV4-1

CDR3nt: TGCAGCGCGTCGACAGGGGTTGGCTACGAGCAGTACTTC
CDR3aa: CSASTGVGYEQYF
abundance: -
j_gene: TRBJ2-7
d_gene: TRBD1
len: 13
v_gene: TRBV29-1

CDR3nt: TGTGCCTGGAGTATCACAGCGGGACAGGGTAATGAGCAGTTCTTC
CDR3aa: CAWSITAGQGNEQFF
abundance: -
j_gene: TRBJ2-1
d_gene: TRBD1
len: 15
v_gene: TRBV30

CDR3nt: TGTGCCAGCAGCCTCGACAGGGTTCGCGAGCAGTACTTC
CDR3aa: CASSLDRVREQYF
abundance: -
j_gene: TRBJ2-7
d_gene: TRBD1
len: 13
v_gene: TRBV7-2

CDR3nt: TGTGCCCGAGGACAGGGGGCGAGGTACAATGAGCAGTTCTTC
CDR3aa: CARGQGARYNEQFF
abundance: -
j_gene: TRBJ2-1
d_gene: TRBD1
len: 14
v_gene: TRBV30

CDR3nt: TGTGCCAGCAGTTCCGGCCTGGGCTACGAGCAGTACTTC
CDR3aa: CASSSGLGYEQYF
abundance: -
j_gene: TRBJ2-7
d_gene: -
len: 13
v_gene: TRBV27